These 5 T cell receptor beta chains share one sample of origin, sequenced in a study of blood T cell repertoires in COVID-19. Some clones are missing from TCRdb's copy, which holds only in-frame ones; the method was immunoSEQ multiplex PCR. The table includes some 240,000 clones, around 89% detected once. Specimen: peripheral blood. These receptors were collected from a woman aged 60 to 75 with COVID-19, enrolled during active disease.

At least ten counts were recorded for this clone. This chain links TRBV6-4 with TRBJ1-6; D uncertain. V was trimmed by 6 bases and J by 9 bases, leaving 18 bases between them. The V gene's germline CDR1 is MRHNA and CDR2 SNTAGT. The length of the CDR3 is 15 residues. Here the CDR3 reads CASSPAALEGSPLHF. Written as DNA, the CDR3 is TGTGCCAGCAGCCCCGCGGCCCTCGAGGGTTCACCCCTCCACTTT.

This clone was detected only once. The V gene is TRBV12-3 or TRBV12-4, the J gene TRBJ1-1, with D unclear. The CDR3 contains 12 residues. Trimming cost V 6 bases and J 7 bases, with 12 bases left between them. The CDR3 protein is CASSISGIEAFF. Here the CDR3 DNA reads TGTGCCAGCAGCATATCCGGGATTGAAGCTTTCTTT.

The rearrangement joins TRBV4-2 to TRBJ1-1, with TRBD1 matching 9 bases. This CDR3 has 17 residues. V lost 1 base to trimming and J lost 5 bases; unmatched junction nucleotides: 11. Per the germline V gene, CDR1 is LGHNA and CDR2 is YNFKEQ. The chain's CDR3 is CASSQALGQGTGTEAFF. The CDR3, as DNA: TGTGCCAGCAGCCAAGCCTTAGGGCAGGGGACAGGGACTGAAGCTTTCTTT.

The V and J genes are TRBV4-3 and TRBJ2-1, with a tentative D call TRBD2 (5 bases). The CDR3 totals 16 residues. Germline values: CDR1 LGHNA, CDR2 YSLEER. Trimming took 0 bases from V and 4 from J, leaving 13 bases between them. This CDR3 is CASSQEWRVNYNEQFF. CDR3 coding DNA: TGCGCCAGCAGCCAAGAGTGGCGGGTAAATTACAATGAGCAGTTCTTC.

The rearrangement joins TRBV15 to TRBJ1-4, with 11 bases lining up with TRBD1. CDR3 length equals 15 residues. V was clipped by 4 bases and J by 4 bases; unmatched bases: 2. Germline CDR1 and CDR2: LNHNV and YYDKDF (reference sequence). CDR3: CATSIGTGGNEKLFF. CDR3 bases: TGTGCCACCAGCATTGGGACAGGGGGTAATGAAAAACTGTTTTTT.